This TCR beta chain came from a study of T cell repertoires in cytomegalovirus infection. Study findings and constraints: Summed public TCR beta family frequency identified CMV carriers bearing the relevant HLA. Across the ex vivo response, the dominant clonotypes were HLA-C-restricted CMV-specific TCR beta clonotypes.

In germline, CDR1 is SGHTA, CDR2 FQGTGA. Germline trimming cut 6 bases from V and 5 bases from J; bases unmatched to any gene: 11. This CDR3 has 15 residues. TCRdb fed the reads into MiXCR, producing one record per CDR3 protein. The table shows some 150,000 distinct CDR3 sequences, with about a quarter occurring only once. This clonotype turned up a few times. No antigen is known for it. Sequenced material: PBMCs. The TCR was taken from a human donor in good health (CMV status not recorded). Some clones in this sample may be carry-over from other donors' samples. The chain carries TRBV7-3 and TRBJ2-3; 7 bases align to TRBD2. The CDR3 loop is CASSRIGTTGDTQYF. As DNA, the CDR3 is TGTGCCAGCAGTCGAATAGGGACTACTGGAGATACGCAGTATTTT.